This TCR beta chain was captured by sequencing in a study of beta chain features in type 1 diabetes. As every portion of the isolated RNA was reverse transcribed, the sequencing read expressed TCRB transcripts. Produced via immunoSEQ multiplex PCR; TCRdb's table is partial and in-frame only. The sample holds almost 350,000 clones, approximately 8.2% seen once. General study results and limits: Type 1 diabetes patients had VDJ junctions that carried fewer insertions and more deletions.

This clone was picked up a small number of times. Antigen: not known. Germline lookup yields CDR1 MNHEY and CDR2 SVGAGI. The CDR3 runs 15 residues. The trim removed 5 bases at V and 3 bases at J, leaving 3 bases unmatched. The rearrangement uses TRBV6-5 and TRBJ2-1; 11 positions match TRBD2. The sequence was collected from a woman aged 18 to 35 in good health. Sequencing used central memory CD4+ T cells from blood. The CDR3, as DNA: TGTGCCAGCAGTAGACTAGCGGGAAACTACAATGAGCAGTTCTTC. Amino acids: CASSRLAGNYNEQFF.